A single T cell receptor (beta chain) is shown here with its context. These data come from a study of CD8 T cells in Susac syndrome. V was pared by 8 bases and J by 5 bases, with 14 bases of the junction left unmatched. Looked up from germline, CDR1 is SQVTM and CDR2 is ANQGSEA. The CDR3 covers 14 residues. CD8+ and CD4+ T cells circulating in blood were sequenced for TCR beta. cDNA came from about 0.5 to 1 ug RNA primed by random hexamers. Amplification of TCR beta CDR3 was carried out by immunoSEQ multiplex PCR, which covered 54 Vbeta and 13 Jbeta segments. MiXCR was run by TCRdb on the immunoSEQ multiplex PCR reads, yielding one entry per CDR3 protein. The repertoire holds 150,000 to 200,000 distinct CDR3 sequences, with about 93% as singletons.

V usage is TRBV29-1 and J usage is TRBJ2-5; 7 nucleotides match TRBD1. Sequenced sample: CD4+ T cells from PBMCs. The clonotype was recovered from a human donor in good health. DNA of the CDR3: TGCAGCACCAACAGGGGACGGGGTGGGGAGACCCAGTACTTC. It codes for CSTNRGRGGETQYF.